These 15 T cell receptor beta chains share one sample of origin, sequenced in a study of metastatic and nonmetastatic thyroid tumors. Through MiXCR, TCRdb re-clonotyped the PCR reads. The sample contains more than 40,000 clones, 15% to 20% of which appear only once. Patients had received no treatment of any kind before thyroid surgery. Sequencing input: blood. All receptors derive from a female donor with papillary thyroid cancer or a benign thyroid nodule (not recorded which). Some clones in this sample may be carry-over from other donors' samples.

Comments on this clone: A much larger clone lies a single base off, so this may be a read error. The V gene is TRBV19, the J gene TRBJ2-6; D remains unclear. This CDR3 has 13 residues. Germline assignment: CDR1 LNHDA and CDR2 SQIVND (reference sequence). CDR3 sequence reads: CVSSVSGANVLTF. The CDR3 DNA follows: TGCGTCAGTAGTGTCTCTGGGGCCAACGTCCTGACTTTC.

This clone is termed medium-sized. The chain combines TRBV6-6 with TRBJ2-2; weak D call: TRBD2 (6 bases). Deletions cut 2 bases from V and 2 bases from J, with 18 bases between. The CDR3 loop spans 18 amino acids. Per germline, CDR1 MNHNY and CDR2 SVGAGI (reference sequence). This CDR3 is CASSYPHAAGLNTGELFF. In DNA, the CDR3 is TGTGCCAGCAGTTACCCCCATGCGGCGGGACTTAACACCGGGGAGCTGTTTTTT.

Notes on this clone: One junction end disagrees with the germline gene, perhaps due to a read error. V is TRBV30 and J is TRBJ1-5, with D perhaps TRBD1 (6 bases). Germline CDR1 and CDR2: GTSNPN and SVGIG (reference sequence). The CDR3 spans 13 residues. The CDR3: CAWSPGHNQPQHF. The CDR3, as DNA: TGTGCCTGGAGTCCGGGACACAATCAGCCACAGCATTTT.

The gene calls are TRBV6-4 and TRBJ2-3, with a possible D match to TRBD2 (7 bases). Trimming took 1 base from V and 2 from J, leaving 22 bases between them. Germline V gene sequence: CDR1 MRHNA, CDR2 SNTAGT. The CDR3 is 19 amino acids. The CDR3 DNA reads TGTGCCAGCAGTGACTATCGGGGCGGGGGCGTGAGCAACACAGATACGCAGTATTTT. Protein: CASSDYRGGGVSNTDTQYF.

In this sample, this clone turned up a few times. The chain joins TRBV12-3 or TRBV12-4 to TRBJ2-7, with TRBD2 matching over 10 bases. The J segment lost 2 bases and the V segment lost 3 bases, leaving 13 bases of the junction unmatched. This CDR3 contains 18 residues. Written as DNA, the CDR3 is TGTGCCAGCAGTTTTGGTAGCGGGGGGCCACAGGAGACCTACGAGCAGTACTTC. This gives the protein CASSFGSGGPQETYEQYF.

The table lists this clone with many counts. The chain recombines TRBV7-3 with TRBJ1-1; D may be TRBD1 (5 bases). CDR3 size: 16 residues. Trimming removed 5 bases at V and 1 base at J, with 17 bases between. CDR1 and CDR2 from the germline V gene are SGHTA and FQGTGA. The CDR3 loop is CASSPQEGLGNTEAFF. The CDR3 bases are TGTGCCAGCAGCCCCCAGGAGGGGCTGGGGAACACTGAAGCTTTCTTT.

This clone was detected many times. CDR3 DNA: TGTGCCAGCAGCCCCGCGGGAGGGTCCTACGAGCAGTACTTC. Translating it yields CASSPAGGSYEQYF. The J gene is TRBJ2-7, the V gene TRBV28; 9 bases are shared with TRBD2. V gave up 6 bases and J gave up 1 base; unmatched junction bases: 4. Per germline, CDR1 MDHEN and CDR2 SYDVKM. The CDR3 loop spans 14 amino acids.

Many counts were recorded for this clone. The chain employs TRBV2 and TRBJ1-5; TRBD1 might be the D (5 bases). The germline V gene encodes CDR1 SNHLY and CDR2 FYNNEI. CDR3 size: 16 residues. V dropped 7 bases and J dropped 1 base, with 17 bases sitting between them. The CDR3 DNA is TGTGCCAGCAACGGGGGGGAGGGCCAGAGCAATCAGCCCCAGCATTTT. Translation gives CASNGGEGQSNQPQHF. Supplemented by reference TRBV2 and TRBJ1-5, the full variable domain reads EPEVTQTPSHQVTQMGQEVILRCVPISNHLYFYWYRQILGQKVEFLVSFYNNEISEKSEIFDDQFSVERPDGSNFTLKIRSTKLEDSAMYFCASNGGEGQSNQPQHFGDGTRLSIL.

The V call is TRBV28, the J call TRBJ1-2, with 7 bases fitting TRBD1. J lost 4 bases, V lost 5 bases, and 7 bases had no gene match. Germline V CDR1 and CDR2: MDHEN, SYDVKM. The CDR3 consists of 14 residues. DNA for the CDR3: TGTGCCAGCAGTACAACAGGGGTGGGCTATGGCTACACCTTC. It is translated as CASSTTGVGYGYTF.

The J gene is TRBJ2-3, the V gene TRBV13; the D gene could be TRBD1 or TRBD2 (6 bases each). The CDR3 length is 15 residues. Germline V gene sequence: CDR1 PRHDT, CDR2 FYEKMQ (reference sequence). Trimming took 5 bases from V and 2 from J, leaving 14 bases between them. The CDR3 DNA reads TGTGCCAGCAGCCCGAGGGGGGTCTCCACAGATACGCAGTATTTT. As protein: CASSPRGVSTDTQYF.

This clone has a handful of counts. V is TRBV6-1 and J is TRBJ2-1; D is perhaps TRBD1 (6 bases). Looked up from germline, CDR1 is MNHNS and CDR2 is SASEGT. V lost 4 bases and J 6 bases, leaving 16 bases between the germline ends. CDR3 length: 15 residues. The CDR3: CASSGRTRGFNEQFF. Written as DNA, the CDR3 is TGTGCCAGCAGTGGACGTACCAGGGGCTTCAATGAGCAGTTCTTC.

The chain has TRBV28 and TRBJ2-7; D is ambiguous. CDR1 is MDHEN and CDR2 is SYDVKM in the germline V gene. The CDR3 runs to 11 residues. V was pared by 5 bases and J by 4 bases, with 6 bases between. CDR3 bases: TGTGCCAGCAGTCCTCATTACGAGCAGTACTTC. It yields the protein CASSPHYEQYF.

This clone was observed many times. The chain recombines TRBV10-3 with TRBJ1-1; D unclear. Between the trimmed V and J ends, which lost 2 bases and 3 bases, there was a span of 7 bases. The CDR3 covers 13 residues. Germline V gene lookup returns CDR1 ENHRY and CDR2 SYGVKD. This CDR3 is CAISEAEDTEAFF. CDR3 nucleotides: TGTGCCATCAGTGAGGCAGAGGACACTGAAGCTTTCTTT.

CDR3 protein: CASRYDGMGITDTQYF. The CDR3 DNA sequence: TGTGCCAGCAGGTACGATGGAATGGGTATCACAGATACGCAGTATTTT. V is TRBV28 and J is TRBJ2-3; no reliable D call. Germline V lookup: CDR1 MDHEN, CDR2 SYDVKM. The ends were cut back, 6 bases at V and 2 bases at J, with 18 bases in the middle. The CDR3 is made up of 16 amino acids. Complete variable domain (other parts from reference TRBV28 and TRBJ2-3): DVKVTQSSRYLVKRTGEKVFLECVQDMDHENMFWYRQDPGLGLRLIYFSYDVKMKEKGDIPEGYSVSREKKERFSLILESASTNQTSMYLCASRYDGMGITDTQYFGPGTRLTVL.

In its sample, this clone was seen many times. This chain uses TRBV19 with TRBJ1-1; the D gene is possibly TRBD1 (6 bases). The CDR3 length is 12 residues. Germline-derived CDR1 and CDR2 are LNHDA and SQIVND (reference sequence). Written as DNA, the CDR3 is TGTGGAAGTGTTGGGGGGGCGTCTGAAGCTTTCTTT. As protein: CGSVGGASEAFF.